The clone carrying this TCR beta chain has more than one count but fewer than ten. Other DNA sequences of this sample code for an identical CDR3. The data are from a study of shared clonotypes between healthy human individuals. The CDR3 contains 13 residues. CDR1 and CDR2 from the germline V gene are SGHRS and YFSETQ. Trimming removed 0 bases at V and 3 bases at J, with 4 bases between. An even split of each subset's genomic DNA across several immunoSEQ plates was performed. The method was immunoSEQ multiplex PCR; TCRdb's version includes in-frame clones alone and lacks a portion of them. The table records roughly 1.5 million clones, about 98% of them present only once.

The sample consisted of naive CD4+ T cells sorted from blood. As for subset: CD45RA+ positively selected. This sequence joins TRBV5-1 and TRBJ1-5; D call uncertain. The TCR sequence derives from a man aged 25-45 years in good health. CDR3 residues: CASSLAVNQPQHF. CDR3 nucleotide sequence: TGCGCCAGCAGCTTGGCGGTCAATCAGCCCCAGCATTTT.